These T cell receptor beta chains were read from a single sample in a study of cytomegalovirus exposure and HLA in healthy donors. The data were produced by immunoSEQ multiplex PCR, yet TCRdb's version contains in-frame clones alone and is incomplete. The sample yields approximately 130,000 clones, around four fifths seen once. Sequencing input: PBMCs. The origin of the receptors is a man aged 35-49 years in good health and CMV-seronegative. Each CDR3 is given with its conserved first and last residue. D genes are given only for firm matches. Clone size, where shown, is once, few, many, or a class for clones that have expanded.

j_call d_call v_call clone_size cdr3_nt cdr3_aa
TRBJ1-1 . TRBV2 few TGTGCCAGCAGTGAAAGGGAGGGGACTGAAGCTTTCTTT CASSEREGTEAFF
TRBJ2-1 TRBD2 TRBV29-1 few TGCAGCGTTGAAGGGACTAGCGCAGAGCAGTTCTTC CSVEGTSAEQFF
TRBJ2-1 . TRBV7-9 . TGTGCCAGCAGCACCGGACAGCTAAACTCTGAGCAGTTCTTC CASSTGQLNSEQFF
TRBJ2-2 . TRBV19 . TGTGCCAGTAGTATAGATAATGAGGGACTCCAGCTTACCGGGGAGCTGTTTTTT CASSIDNEGLQLTGELFF
TRBJ2-1 . TRBV5-1 . TGCGCCAGCAGCCCGGGGAATGAGCAGTTCTTC CASSPGNEQFF
TRBJ2-5 . TRBV11-2 . TGTGCCAGCAGCTTACGAGGTTCAGGGGAGACCCAGTACTTC CASSLRGSGETQYF
TRBJ2-5 . TRBV28 . TGTGCCAGCAGGTTCTCTTTGGGGGCCCAAGAGACCCAGTACTTC CASRFSLGAQETQYF
TRBJ1-1 TRBD1 TRBV19 . TGTGCCAGTAGTTGGACAGGGACGACTGAAGCTTTCTTT CASSWTGTTEAFF
TRBJ2-3 . TRBV7-2 . TGTGCCAGCAGCCCCCACTTGGCGGGGAGCACAGATACGCAGTATTTT CASSPHLAGSTDTQYF
TRBJ2-1 TRBD2 TRBV30 . TGTGCCTGGGAACGGACTAGCTTTAATGAGCAGTTCTTC CAWERTSFNEQFF
TRBJ2-7 . TRBV7-9 . TGTGCCAGCAGCTTAGCTACTCCCGAGCAGTACTTC CASSLATPEQYF
TRBJ1-1 . TRBV5-1 . TGCGCCAGCAGCTTGGGGGAGGGGGGGCGGACTGAAGCTTTCTTT CASSLGEGGRTEAFF
TRBJ2-6 TRBD1 TRBV9 . TGTGCCAGCAGCGGCCGGGACAGGGGCCTCTCTGGGGCCAACGTCCTGACTTTC CASSGRDRGLSGANVLTF
TRBJ2-1 TRBD2 TRBV29-1 . TGCAGCGCTTCGGGGGGGGGTAGCGGGGGGAATGAGCAGTTCTTC CSASGGGSGGNEQFF
TRBJ2-1 TRBD2 TRBV5-1 . TGCGCCAGCAGCGCCGTCCTAGCGGGGGGTTTAAATGAGCAGTTCTTC CASSAVLAGGLNEQFF